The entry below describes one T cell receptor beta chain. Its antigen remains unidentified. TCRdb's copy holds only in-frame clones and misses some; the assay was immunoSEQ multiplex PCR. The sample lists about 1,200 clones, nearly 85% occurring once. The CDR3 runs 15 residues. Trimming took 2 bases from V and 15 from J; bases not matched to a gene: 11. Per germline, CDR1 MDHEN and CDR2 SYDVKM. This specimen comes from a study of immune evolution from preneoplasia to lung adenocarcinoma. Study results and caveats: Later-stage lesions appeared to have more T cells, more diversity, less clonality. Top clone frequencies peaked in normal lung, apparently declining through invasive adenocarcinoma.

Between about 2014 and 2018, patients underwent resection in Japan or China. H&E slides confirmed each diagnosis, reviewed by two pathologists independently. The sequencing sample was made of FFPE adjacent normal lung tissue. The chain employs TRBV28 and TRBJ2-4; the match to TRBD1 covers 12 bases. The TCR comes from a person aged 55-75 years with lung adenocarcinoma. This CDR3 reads CASSLGGTGGARRYF. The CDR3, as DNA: TGTGCCAGCAGTTTAGGTGGGACAGGGGGCGCGAGAAGGTACTTC. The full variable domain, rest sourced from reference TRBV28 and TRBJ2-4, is DVKVTQSSRYLVKRTGEKVFLECVQDMDHENMFWYRQDPGLGLRLIYFSYDVKMKEKGDIPEGYSVSREKKERFSLILESASTNQTSMYLCASSLGGTGGARRYFGAGTRLSVL.